The sequence of this T cell receptor (beta chain) was determined in a study of T cell changes during pregnancy in multiple sclerosis. V was cut by 4 bases and J by 2 bases, with 11 bases left in between. Germline values: CDR1 MDHEN, CDR2 SYDVKM. The CDR3 has 14 amino acids. This clone came up once. Assay used: immunoSEQ multiplex PCR; TCRdb lists only in-frame clones, some missing. The profile shows under 95,000 clones, around 92% of them singletons. Here the sequenced sample was peripheral blood, taken after pregnancy. The source of this sequence is a female donor with multiple sclerosis, enrolled in a pregnancy study. The chain has TRBV28 and TRBJ1-1; D possibly corresponds to TRBD1 (6 bases). This chain's CDR3 is CASSWQGFNTEAFF. Here the CDR3 DNA reads TGTGCCAGCAGTTGGCAGGGGTTTAACACTGAAGCTTTCTTT.